This TCR beta chain is from a study of OX40 agonist ivuxolimab in advanced cancers. About the research overall: Prior anti-PD-1, anti-PD-L1 or anti-CTLA-4 therapy did not bar entry, and 40% had some. Study conclusions and caveats: CD4+ T cells averaged fewer expanded clones than CD8+ T cells. Specificity for antigen went undetermined in the expanded peripheral T cells.

On this clone: No antigen is known for it.

Profiling relied on immunoSEQ multiplex PCR, and the TCRdb table lists in-frame clones only, not all of them. The sample yields around 65,000 clones, roughly nine tenths seen once. This CDR3 spans 16 amino acids. Germline assignment: CDR1 SEHNR and CDR2 FQNEAQ (reference sequence). After removal of 5 bases from V and 4 bases from J, the junction contained 10 bases not matched to a gene. The clonotype comes from an adult with an advanced solid tumor such as melanoma, head and neck, liver or kidney cancer. The chain combines TRBV7-9 with TRBJ1-5, with TRBD1 matching over 8 bases. The source was CD4+ or CD8+ T cells sorted from blood, collected in a trial of the OX40 agonist ivuxolimab. CDR3 loop: CASSPETGGKNQPQHF. CDR3 bases: TGTGCCAGCAGCCCCGAAACAGGGGGGAAGAATCAGCCCCAGCATTTT.